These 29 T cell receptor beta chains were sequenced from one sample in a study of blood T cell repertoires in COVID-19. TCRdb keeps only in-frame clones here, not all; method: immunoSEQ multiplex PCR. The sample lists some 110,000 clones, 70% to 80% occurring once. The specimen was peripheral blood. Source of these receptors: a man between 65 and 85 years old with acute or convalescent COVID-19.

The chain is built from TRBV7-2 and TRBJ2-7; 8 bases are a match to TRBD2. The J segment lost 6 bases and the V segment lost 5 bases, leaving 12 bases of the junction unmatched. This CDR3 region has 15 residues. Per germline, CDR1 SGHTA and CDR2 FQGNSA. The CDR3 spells CASSPRGGGSGEQYF. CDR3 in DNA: TGTGCCAGCAGCCCCCGGGGGGGCGGCTCTGGCGAGCAGTACTTC.

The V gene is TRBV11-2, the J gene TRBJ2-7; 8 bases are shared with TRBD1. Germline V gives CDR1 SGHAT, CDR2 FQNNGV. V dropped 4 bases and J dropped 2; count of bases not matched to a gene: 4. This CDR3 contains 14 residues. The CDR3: CASSSTGVTYEQYF. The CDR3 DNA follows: TGTGCCAGCAGCTCGACAGGGGTCACCTACGAGCAGTACTTC.

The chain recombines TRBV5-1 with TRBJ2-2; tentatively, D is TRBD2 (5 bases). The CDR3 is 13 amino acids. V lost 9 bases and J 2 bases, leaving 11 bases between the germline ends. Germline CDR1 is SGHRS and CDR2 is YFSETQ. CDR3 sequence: CATTEGNTGELFF. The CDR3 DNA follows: TGCGCCACCACAGAGGGAAACACCGGGGAGCTGTTTTTT.

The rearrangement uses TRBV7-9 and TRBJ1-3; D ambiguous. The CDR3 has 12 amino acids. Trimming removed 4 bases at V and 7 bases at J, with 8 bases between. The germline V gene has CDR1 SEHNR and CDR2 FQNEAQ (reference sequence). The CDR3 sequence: CASSSLANTIYF. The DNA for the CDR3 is TGTGCCAGCAGCTCCCTCGCGAACACCATATATTTT.

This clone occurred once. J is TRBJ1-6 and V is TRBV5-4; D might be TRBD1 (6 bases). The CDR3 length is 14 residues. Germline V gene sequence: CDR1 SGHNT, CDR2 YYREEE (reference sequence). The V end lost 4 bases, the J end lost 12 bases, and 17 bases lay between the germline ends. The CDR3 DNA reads TGTGCCAGCAGCCCTGGACAGCTGGAAGGACCCCTCCACTTT. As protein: CASSPGQLEGPLHF.

This chain's CDR3 is CASSIRDRVQETQYF. In nucleotides, the CDR3 is TGTGCCAGTAGTATCCGGGACAGGGTTCAAGAGACCCAGTACTTC. The chain combines TRBV19 with TRBJ2-5; 9 bases are a match to TRBD1. The CDR3 is made up of 15 amino acids. With V trimmed by 3 bases and J by 2 bases, 4 bases remained unmatched. Germline CDR1 LNHDA, CDR2 SQIVND (reference sequence). The whole variable domain, filled in from reference TRBV19 and TRBJ2-5, reads DGGITQSPKYLFRKEGQNVTLSCEQNLNHDAMYWYRQDPGQGLRLIYYSQIVNDFQKGDIAEGYSVSREKKESFPLTVTSAQKNPTAFYLCASSIRDRVQETQYFGPGTRLLVL.

CDR3 nucleotides: TGTGCCAGCAGTTTGACTAGCGGTTACGAGCAGTACTTC. Protein sequence: CASSLTSGYEQYF. The V call is TRBV28, the J call TRBJ2-7; 9 nucleotides line up with TRBD2. The CDR3 length is 13 residues. Trimming took 3 bases from V and 4 from J; bases not matched to a gene: 1. CDR1 MDHEN and CDR2 SYDVKM come from the germline V gene.

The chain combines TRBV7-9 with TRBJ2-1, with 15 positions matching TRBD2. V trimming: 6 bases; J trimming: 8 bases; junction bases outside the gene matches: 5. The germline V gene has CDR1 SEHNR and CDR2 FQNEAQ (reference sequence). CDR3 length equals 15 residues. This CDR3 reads CASSLGLAGGDEQFF. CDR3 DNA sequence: TGTGCCAGCAGTTTGGGACTAGCGGGAGGAGATGAGCAGTTCTTC.

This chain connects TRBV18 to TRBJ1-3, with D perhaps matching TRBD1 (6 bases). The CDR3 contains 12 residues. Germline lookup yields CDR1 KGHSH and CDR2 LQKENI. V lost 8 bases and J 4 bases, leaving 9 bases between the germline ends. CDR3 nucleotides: TGTGCCAGCCCCGGACAGGGAAACACCATATATTTT. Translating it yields CASPGQGNTIYF.

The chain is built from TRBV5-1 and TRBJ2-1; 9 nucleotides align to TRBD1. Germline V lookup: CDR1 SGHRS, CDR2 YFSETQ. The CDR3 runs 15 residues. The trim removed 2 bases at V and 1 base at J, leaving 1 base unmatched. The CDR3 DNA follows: TGCGCCAGCAGCTTACAGGGGGCTTCCTACAATGAGCAGTTCTTC. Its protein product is CASSLQGASYNEQFF. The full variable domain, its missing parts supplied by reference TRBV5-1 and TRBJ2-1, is KAGVTQTPRYLIKTRGQQVTLSCSPISGHRSVSWYQQTPGQGLQFLFEYFSETQRNKGNFPGRFSGRQFSNSRSEMNVSTLELGDSALYLCASSLQGASYNEQFFGPGTRLTVL.

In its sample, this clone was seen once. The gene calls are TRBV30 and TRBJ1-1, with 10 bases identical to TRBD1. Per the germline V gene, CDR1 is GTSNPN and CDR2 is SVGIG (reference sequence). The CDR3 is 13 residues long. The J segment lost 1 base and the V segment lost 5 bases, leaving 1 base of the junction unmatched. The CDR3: CAWDRGRNTEAFF. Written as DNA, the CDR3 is TGTGCCTGGGACAGGGGGCGGAACACTGAAGCTTTCTTT.

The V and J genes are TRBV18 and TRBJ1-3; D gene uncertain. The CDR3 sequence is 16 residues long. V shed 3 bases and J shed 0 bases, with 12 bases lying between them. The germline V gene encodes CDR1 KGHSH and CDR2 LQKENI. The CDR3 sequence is CASSPRTEGSGNTIYF. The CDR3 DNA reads TGTGCCAGCTCACCTAGGACCGAGGGCTCTGGAAACACCATATATTTT.

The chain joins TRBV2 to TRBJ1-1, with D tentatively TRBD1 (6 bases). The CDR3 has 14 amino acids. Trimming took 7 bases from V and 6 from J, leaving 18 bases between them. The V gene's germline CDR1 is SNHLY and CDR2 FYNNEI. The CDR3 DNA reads TGTGCCAGCAAAGGGGGGGGGTTCTCCGCTGAAGCTTTCTTT. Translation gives CASKGGGFSAEAFF.

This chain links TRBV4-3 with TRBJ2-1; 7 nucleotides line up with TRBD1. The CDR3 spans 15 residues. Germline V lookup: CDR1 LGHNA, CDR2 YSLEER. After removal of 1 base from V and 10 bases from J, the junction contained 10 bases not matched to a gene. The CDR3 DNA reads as TGCGCCAGCAGCCAAGGTGACAGGGATTCAGGGGAGCAGTTCTTC. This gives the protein CASSQGDRDSGEQFF.

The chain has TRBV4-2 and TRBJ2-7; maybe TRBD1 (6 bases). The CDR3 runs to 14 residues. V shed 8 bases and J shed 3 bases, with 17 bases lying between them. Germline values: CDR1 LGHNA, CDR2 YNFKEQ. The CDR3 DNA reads TGTGCCAGCCAGCCACGTGTAGGGGGCTACGAGCAGTACTTC. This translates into CASQPRVGGYEQYF.

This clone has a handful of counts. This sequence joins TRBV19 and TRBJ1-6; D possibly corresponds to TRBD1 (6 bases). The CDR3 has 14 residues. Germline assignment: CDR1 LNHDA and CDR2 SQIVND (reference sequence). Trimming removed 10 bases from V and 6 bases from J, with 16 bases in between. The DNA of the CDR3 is TGTGCCACCTCGGGCACAGGGAGTAATTCACCCCTCCACTTT. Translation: CATSGTGSNSPLHF.

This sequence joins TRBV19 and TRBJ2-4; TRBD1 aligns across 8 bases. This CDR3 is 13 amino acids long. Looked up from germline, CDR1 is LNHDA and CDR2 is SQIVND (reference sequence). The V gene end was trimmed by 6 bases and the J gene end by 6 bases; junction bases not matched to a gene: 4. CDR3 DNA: TGTGCCAGTAGCCGGGGACAGGTAAACATTCAGTACTTC. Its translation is CASSRGQVNIQYF.

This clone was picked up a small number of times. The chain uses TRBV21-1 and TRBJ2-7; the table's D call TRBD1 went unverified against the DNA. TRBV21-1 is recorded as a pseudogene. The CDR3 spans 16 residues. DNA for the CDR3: TGTGCCAGCAGCACCCGAGGTAGGGGGCCGTTCTACGAGCAGTACTTC. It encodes CASSTRGRGPFYEQYF.

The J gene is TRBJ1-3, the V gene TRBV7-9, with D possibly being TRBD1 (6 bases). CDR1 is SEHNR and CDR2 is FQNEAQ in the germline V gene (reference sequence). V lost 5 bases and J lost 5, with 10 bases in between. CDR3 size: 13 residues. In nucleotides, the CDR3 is TGTGCCAGCAGCGCACAGGGTAGAAACACCATATATTTT. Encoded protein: CASSAQGRNTIYF.

The CDR3 loop is CASSNPTSGLSSYNEQFF. CDR3 in DNA: TGTGCCAGCAGCAATCCGACTAGCGGGCTGAGCTCCTACAATGAGCAGTTCTTC. The chain joins TRBV21-1 to TRBJ2-1; TRBD2 is the table's D call and was not checked against the DNA. TRBV21-1 is assigned pseudogene status. The CDR3 runs 18 residues.

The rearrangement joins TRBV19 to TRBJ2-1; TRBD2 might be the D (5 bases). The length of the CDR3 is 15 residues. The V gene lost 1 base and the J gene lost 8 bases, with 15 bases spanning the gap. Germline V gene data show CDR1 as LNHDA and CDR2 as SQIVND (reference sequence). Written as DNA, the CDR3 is TGTGCCAGTAGTATAGGGACCGGGAATTTAGATGAGCAGTTCTTC. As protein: CASSIGTGNLDEQFF. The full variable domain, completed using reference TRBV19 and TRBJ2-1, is DGGITQSPKYLFRKEGQNVTLSCEQNLNHDAMYWYRQDPGQGLRLIYYSQIVNDFQKGDIAEGYSVSREKKESFPLTVTSAQKNPTAFYLCASSIGTGNLDEQFFGPGTRLTVL.

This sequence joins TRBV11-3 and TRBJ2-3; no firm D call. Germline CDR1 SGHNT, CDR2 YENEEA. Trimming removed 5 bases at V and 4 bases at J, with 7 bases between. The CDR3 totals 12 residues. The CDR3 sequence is CASSIGADTQYF. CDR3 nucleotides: TGTGCCAGCAGCATAGGCGCAGATACGCAGTATTTT.

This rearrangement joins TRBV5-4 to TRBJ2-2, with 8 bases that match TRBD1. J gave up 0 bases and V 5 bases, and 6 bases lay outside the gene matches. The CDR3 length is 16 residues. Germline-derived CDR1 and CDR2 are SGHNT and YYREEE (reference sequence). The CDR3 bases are TGTGCCAGCAGATACGACAGGGGCCCGAACACCGGGGAGCTGTTTTTT. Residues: CASRYDRGPNTGELFF.

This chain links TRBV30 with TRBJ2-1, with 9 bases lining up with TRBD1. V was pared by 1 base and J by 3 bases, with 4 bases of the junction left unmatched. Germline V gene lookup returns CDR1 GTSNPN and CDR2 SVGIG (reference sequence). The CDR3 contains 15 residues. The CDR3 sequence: CAWSGGTGIYNEQFF. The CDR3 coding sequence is TGTGCCTGGAGTGGGGGGACAGGGATCTACAATGAGCAGTTCTTC.

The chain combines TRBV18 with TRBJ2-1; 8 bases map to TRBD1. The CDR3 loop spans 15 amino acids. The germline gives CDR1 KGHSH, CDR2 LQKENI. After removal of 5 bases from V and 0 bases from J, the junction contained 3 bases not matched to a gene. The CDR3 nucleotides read TGTGCCAGCTCAGCACAGGGGGTCTCCTACAATGAGCAGTTCTTC. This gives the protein CASSAQGVSYNEQFF.

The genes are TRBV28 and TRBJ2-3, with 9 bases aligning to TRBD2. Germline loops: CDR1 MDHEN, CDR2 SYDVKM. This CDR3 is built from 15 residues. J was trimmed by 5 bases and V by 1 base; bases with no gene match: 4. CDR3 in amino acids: CASSLLAGVVDTQYF. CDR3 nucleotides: TGTGCCAGCAGTTTATTAGCGGGAGTAGTAGATACGCAGTATTTT.

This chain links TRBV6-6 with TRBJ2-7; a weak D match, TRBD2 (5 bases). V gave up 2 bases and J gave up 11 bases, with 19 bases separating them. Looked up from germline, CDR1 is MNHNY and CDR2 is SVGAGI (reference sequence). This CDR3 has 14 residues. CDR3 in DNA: TGTGCCAGCAGTTACGAGGGTCTAGGTTGGATCAAGTACTTC. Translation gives CASSYEGLGWIKYF.

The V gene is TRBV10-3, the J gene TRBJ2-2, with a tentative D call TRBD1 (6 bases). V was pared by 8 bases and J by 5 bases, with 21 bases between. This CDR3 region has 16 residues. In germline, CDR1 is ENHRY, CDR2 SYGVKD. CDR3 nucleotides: TGTGCCATCCAAACAGGAAGGGGGTTTGGGACCGGGGAGCTGTTTTTT. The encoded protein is CAIQTGRGFGTGELFF.

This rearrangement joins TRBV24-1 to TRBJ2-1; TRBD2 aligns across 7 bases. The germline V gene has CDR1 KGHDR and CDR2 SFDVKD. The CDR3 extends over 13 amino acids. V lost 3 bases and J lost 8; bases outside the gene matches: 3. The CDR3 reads CATSDGAGDEQFF. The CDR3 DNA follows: TGTGCCACCAGTGATGGCGCGGGGGATGAGCAGTTCTTC.